This T cell receptor (beta chain) was found in a study of blood T cell repertoires in COVID-19. In the study overall: Sites in the United States, Italy and Spain provided acute and convalescent COVID-19 samples.

In the authors' methods: Amplification of reference gene primers provided the estimated nucleated cell counts. Measured with immunoSEQ multiplex PCR; TCRdb has only the in-frame clones, and not every one. That table supplies the V and J calls and clone size; D and trimming were determined from the DNA. The sample lists 150,000 to 200,000 clones, approximately 80% seen once, with 6% to 8% in the top ten. The CDR3 is 17 amino acids. The V and J ends lost 1 base and 2 bases, in that order; junction bases with no gene match: 9. Germline V gives CDR1 LGHDT, CDR2 YNNKEL (reference sequence). The sequence was collected from a human donor with acute or convalescent COVID-19. The donor label of this sample is uncertain. The specimen was peripheral blood. The rearrangement links TRBV3-1 (or the pseudogene TRBV3-2) to TRBJ2-7; TRBD2 matches 9 bases. The CDR3 sequence is CASSQGGGVGRAYEQYF. The CDR3 DNA sequence: TGTGCCAGCAGCCAAGGCGGGGGGGTCGGTCGGGCCTACGAGCAGTACTTC.